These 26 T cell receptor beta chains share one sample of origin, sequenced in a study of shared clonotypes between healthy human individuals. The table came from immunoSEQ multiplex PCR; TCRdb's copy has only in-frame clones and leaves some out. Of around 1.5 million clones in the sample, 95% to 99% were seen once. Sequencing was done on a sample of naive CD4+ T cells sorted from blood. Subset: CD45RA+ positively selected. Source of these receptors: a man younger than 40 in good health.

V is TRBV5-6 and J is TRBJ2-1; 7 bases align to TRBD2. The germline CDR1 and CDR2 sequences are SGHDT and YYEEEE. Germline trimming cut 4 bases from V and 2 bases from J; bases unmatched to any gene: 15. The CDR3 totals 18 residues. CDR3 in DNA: TGTGCCAGCAGCCTCCGAACAGGCGCAGGACTAGCCTACAATGAGCAGTTCTTC. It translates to CASSLRTGAGLAYNEQFF. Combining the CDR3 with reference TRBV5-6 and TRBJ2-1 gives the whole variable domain DAGVTQSPTHLIKTRGQQVTLRCSPKSGHDTVSWYQQALGQGPQFIFQYYEEEERQRGNFPDRFSGHQFPNYSSELNVNALLLGDSALYLCASSLRTGAGLAYNEQFFGPGTRLTVL.

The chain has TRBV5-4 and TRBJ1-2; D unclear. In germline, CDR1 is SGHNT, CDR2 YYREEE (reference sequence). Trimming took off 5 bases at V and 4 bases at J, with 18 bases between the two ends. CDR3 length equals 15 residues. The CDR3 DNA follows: TGTGCCAGCAGACCCAGCGTGGGGTCTGGCTATGGCTACACCTTC. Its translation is CASRPSVGSGYGYTF.

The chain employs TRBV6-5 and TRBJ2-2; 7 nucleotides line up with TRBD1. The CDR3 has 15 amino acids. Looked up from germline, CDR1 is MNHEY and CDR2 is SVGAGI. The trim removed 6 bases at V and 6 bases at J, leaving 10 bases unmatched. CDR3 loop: CASRISPGTAGELFF. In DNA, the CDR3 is TGTGCCAGCAGAATTAGTCCCGGGACAGCCGGGGAGCTGTTTTTT.

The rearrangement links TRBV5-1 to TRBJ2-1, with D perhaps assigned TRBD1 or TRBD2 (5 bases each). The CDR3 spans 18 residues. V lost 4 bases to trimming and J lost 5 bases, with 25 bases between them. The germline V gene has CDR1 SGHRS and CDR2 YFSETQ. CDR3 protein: CASSQSERGASPHNEQFF. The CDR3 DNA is TGCGCCAGCAGCCAATCGGAGAGGGGCGCATCCCCCCACAATGAGCAGTTCTTC.

Here the CDR3 DNA reads TGTGCCACCAGCAGAGGACAGGGAGGGTTTTTCAATCAGCCCCAGCATTTT. Translating gives CATSRGQGGFFNQPQHF. The chain employs TRBV15 and TRBJ1-5, with TRBD1 matching over 7 bases. This CDR3 is built from 17 residues. The junction had 9 bases not matched to a gene; V was cut back by 1 base and J by 3 bases. Germline V gene sequence: CDR1 LNHNV, CDR2 YYDKDF (reference sequence).

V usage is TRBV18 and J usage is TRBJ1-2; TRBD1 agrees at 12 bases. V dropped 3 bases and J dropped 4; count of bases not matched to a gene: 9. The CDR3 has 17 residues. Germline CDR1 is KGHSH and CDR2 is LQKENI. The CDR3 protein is CASSPQPGQGAFYGYTF. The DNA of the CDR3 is TGTGCCAGCTCACCGCAACCGGGACAGGGGGCTTTCTATGGCTACACCTTC.

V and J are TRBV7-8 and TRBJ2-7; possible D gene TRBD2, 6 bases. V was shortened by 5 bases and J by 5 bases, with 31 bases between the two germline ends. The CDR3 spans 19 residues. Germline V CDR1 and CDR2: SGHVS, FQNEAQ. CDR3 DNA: TGTGCCAGCAGCCTAAGTCGGGCTAGCGTGAATCGGTTCCACAACGAGCAGTACTTC. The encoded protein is CASSLSRASVNRFHNEQYF. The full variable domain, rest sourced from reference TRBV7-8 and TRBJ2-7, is GAGVSQSPRYKVAKRGQDVALRCDPISGHVSLFWYQQALGQGPEFLTYFQNEAQLDKSGLPSDRFFAERPEGSVSTLKIQRTQQEDSAVYLCASSLSRASVNRFHNEQYFGPGTRLTVT.

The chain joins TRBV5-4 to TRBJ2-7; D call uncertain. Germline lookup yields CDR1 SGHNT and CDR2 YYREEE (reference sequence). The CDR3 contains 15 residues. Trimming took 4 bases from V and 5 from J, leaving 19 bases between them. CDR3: CASSPGSQRPHEQYF. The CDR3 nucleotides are TGTGCCAGCAGCCCCGGCTCCCAGCGTCCTCACGAGCAGTACTTC.

CDR3 nucleotides: TGTGCCAGCACGACAGGTCTTTCTGGAAACACCATATATTTT. It specifies CASTTGLSGNTIYF. The chain is built from TRBV28 and TRBJ1-3; D possibly corresponds to TRBD1 (6 bases). This CDR3 region has 14 residues. The germline V and J ends were trimmed by 7 bases and 1 base, with 11 bases remaining between them. Germline values: CDR1 MDHEN, CDR2 SYDVKM.

The chain's CDR3 is CASSVRLEYGELFF. The CDR3 DNA sequence: TGTGCCAGCAGCGTCCGACTAGAGTACGGGGAGCTGTTTTTT. The V gene is TRBV9, the J gene TRBJ2-2, with D perhaps TRBD2 (6 bases). The V and J ends lost 2 bases and 7 bases respectively, with 12 bases between them. The germline V gene encodes CDR1 SGDLS and CDR2 YYNGEE. The CDR3 has 14 residues.

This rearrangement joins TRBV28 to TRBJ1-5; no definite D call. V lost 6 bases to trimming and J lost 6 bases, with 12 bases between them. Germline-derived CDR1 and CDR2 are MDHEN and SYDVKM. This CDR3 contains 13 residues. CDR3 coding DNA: TGTGCCAGCAGCGAACCTCCGGGTCAGCCCCAGCATTTT. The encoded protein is CASSEPPGQPQHF.

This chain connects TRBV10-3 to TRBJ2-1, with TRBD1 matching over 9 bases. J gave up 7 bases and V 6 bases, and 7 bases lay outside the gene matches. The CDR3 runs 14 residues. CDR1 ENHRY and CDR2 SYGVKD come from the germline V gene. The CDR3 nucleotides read TGTGCCATCAGAGCGGGACAGGGAAGGAATGAGCAGTTCTTC. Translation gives CAIRAGQGRNEQFF.

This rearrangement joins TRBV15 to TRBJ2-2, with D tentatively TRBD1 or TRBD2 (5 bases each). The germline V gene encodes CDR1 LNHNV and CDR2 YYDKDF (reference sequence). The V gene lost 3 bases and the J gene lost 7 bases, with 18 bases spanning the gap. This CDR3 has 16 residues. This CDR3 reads CATSRGRGVIGGELFF. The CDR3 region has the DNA TGTGCCACCAGCAGGGGTCGAGGGGTGATTGGCGGGGAGCTGTTTTTT. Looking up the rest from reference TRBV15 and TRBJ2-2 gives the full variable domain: DAMVIQNPRYQVTQFGKPVTLSCSQTLNHNVMYWYQQKSSQAPKLLFHYYDKDFNNEADTPDNFQSRRPNTSFCFLDIRSPGLGDTAMYLCATSRGRGVIGGELFFGEGSRLTVL.

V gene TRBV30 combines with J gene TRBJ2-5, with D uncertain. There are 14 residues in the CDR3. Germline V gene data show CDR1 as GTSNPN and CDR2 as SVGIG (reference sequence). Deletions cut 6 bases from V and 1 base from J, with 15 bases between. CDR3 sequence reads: CACSLRRTQETQYF. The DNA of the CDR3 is TGTGCCTGCTCACTTCGACGTACCCAAGAGACCCAGTACTTC.

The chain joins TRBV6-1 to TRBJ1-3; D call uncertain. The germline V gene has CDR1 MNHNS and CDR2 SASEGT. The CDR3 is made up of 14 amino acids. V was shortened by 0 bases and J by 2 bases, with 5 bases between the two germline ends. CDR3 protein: CASSEARTGNTIYF. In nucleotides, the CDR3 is TGTGCCAGCAGTGAAGCCCGAACTGGAAACACCATATATTTT.

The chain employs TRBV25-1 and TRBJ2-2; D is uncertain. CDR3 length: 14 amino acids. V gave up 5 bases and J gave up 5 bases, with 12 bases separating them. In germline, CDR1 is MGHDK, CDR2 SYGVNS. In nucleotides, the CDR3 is TGTGCCAGCAGTCCGGCCGGGCAAACCGGGGAGCTGTTTTTT. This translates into CASSPAGQTGELFF.

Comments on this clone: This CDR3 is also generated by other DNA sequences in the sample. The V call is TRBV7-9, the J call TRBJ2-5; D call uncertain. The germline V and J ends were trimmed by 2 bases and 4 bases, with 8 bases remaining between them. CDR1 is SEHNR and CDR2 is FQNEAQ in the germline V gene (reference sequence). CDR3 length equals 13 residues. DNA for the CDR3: TGTGCCAGCAGCTTATCTTCCCCAGAGACCCAGTACTTC. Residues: CASSLSSPETQYF.

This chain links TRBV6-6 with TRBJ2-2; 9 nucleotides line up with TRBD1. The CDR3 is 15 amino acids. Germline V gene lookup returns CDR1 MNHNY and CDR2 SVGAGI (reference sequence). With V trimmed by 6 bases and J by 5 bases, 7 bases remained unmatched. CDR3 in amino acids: CASRRQGEGTGELFF. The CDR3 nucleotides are TGTGCCAGCAGAAGACAGGGGGAGGGAACCGGGGAGCTGTTTTTT.

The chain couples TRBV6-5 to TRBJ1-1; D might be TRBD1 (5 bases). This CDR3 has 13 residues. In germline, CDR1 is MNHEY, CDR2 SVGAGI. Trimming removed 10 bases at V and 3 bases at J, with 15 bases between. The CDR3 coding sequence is TGTGCCACCCAGGGTACCCCGGACACTGAAGCTTTCTTT. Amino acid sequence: CATQGTPDTEAFF.

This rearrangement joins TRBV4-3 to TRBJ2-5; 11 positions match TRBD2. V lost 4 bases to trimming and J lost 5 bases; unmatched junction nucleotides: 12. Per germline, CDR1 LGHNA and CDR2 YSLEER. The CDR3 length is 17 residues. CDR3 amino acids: CASSPRALAGGTETQYF. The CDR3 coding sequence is TGCGCCAGCAGCCCTAGGGCTCTAGCGGGAGGTACTGAGACCCAGTACTTC.

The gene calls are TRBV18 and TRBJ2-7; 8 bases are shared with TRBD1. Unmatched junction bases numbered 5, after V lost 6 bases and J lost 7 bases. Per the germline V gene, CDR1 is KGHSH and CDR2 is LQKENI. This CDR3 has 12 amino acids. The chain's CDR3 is CASSPDRVEQYF. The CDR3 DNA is TGTGCCAGCTCGCCGGACAGGGTTGAGCAGTACTTC.

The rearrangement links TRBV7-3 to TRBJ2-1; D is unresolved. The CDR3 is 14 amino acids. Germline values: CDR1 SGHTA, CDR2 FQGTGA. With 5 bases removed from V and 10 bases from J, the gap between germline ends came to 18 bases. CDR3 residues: CASSHSPATREQFF. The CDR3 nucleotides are TGTGCCAGCAGCCACAGTCCGGCTACAAGGGAGCAGTTCTTC.

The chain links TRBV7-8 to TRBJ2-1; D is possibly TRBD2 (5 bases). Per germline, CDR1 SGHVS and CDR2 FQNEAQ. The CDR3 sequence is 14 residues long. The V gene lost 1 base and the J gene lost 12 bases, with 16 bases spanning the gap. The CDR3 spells CASSLEGRDYPQFF. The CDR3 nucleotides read TGTGCCAGCAGCTTAGAAGGCCGTGACTACCCGCAGTTCTTC.

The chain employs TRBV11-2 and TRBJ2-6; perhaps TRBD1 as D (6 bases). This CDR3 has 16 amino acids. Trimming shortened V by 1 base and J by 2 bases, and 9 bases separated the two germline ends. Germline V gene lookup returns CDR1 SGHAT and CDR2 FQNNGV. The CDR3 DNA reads TGTGCCAGCAGCTTAGTCCGGACAGCTGGGGCCAACGTCCTGACTTTC. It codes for CASSLVRTAGANVLTF.

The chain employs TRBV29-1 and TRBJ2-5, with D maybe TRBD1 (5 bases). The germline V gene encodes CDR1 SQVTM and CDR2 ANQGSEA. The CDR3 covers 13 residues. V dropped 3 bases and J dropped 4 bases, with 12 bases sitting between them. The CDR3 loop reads CSVDTAGRETQYF. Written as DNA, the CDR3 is TGCAGCGTTGATACGGCAGGGCGAGAGACCCAGTACTTC.

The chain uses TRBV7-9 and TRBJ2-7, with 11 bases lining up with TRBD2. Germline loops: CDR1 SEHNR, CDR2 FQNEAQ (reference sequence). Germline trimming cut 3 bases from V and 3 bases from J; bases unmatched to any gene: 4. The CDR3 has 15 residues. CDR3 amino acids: CASSFPGLADYEQYF. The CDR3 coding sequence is TGTGCCAGCAGCTTCCCGGGACTAGCGGACTACGAGCAGTACTTC.